The rows below give T cell receptor beta chains drawn from one sample of a study of response to subunit inactivated influenza vaccine. TCRdb independently ran MiXCR on the RT-PCR reads; one entry per CDR3 protein. The sample records 500,000 or so distinct CDR3 sequences, about 17% being singletons. Sequenced material: CD4+ T cells sorted from PBMCs, taken less than 30 months after vaccination. The receptors originated from a man between 45 and 75 years old who received an inactivated influenza vaccine. The CDR3 runs from the conserved cysteine through the conserved F or W. D genes are given only for firm matches. Size is omitted from some rows. Given values are once, few, many or a class for expanded clones.

TRBJ1-2	many	-	TRBV12-3/TRBV12-4	TGTGCCAGCAGCCCAACAGGAAACTATGGCTACACCTTC	CASSPTGNYGYTF
TRBJ1-1	-	TRBD1	TRBV20-1	TGCAGTGTACAAACTAGGCAGGGGGCGGGAGCTTTCTTT	CSVQTRQGAGAFF
TRBJ1-5	-	-	TRBV5-1	TGCGCCAGCAGCATCTCTGGGGCGAGCAATCAGCCCCAGCATTTT	CASSISGASNQPQHF
TRBJ1-4	-	TRBD1	TRBV13	TGTGCCAGCAGCCTATCCCGGACAGGGGGTAATGAAAAACTGTTTTTT	CASSLSRTGGNEKLFF
TRBJ1-5	-	-	TRBV6-5	TGTGCCAGTGGGGATCAGCCCCAGCATTTT	CASGDQPQHF
TRBJ2-1	few	-	TRBV24-1	TGTGCCACCAGTTCCGACTACCCCAATGAGCAGTTCTTC	CATSSDYPNEQFF
TRBJ2-3	few	-	TRBV18	TGTGCCAGCTCACCACCTATGGGCACAGATACGCAGTATTTT	CASSPPMGTDTQYF
TRBJ1-6	few	-	TRBV4-1	TGCGCCAGCGGCCAAATTGGATCCCTCCACTTT	CASGQIGSLHF
TRBJ2-2	-	TRBD1	TRBV5-1	TGCGCCAGCACCGGTCCCAGGGGGACCGGGGAGCTGTTTTTT	CASTGPRGTGELFF
TRBJ1-2	few	-	TRBV10-2	TGCGCCAGCAGTGAGAGGACCCTTACCGCCCGAGGCTACACCTTC	CASSERTLTARGYTF
TRBJ2-7	-	TRBD1	TRBV6-1	TGTGCCAGCAGAAGAGTGGGGACAGGGACTTACGAGCAGTACTTC	CASRRVGTGTYEQYF
TRBJ2-5	-	TRBD2	TRBV7-2	TGTGCCAGCAGCCCAGGACTAGCCCGGATGGAGACCCAGTACTTC	CASSPGLARMETQYF
TRBJ1-2	-	-	TRBV4-3	TGCGCCAGCAGCCAAGATCCTCGGTCGGGGGAGTATGGCTACACCTTC	CASSQDPRSGEYGYTF
TRBJ2-3	-	-	TRBV12-3/TRBV12-4	TGTGCCAGCAGGGGAGTGGCAGATACGCAGTATTTT	CASRGVADTQYF
TRBJ2-5	few	TRBD1	TRBV2	TGTGCCAGCAATAATCAGGGGGCATTTATTAAGACCCAGTACTTC	CASNNQGAFIKTQYF
TRBJ2-7	-	TRBD2	TRBV27	TGTGCCAGCAGTTTGAATGGCGGGAGGGTCTACGAGCAGTACTTC	CASSLNGGRVYEQYF
TRBJ2-1	many	-	TRBV29-1	TGCAGCGTTTTAAGTTTGAATGAGCAGTTCTTC	CSVLSLNEQFF
TRBJ2-5	-	TRBD1	TRBV5-5	TGTGCCAGCAGGGATGGGACAGCCCAAGAGACCCAGTACTTC	CASRDGTAQETQYF
TRBJ2-3	few	-	TRBV9	TGTGCCAGCAGCGTAGGGGCAGCGAGGGAGGCAGATACGCAGTATTTT	CASSVGAAREADTQYF
TRBJ2-3	few	-	TRBV7-2	TGTGCCAGCAGCCAAATGGATACGCAGTATTTT	CASSQMDTQYF